Included here is one TCR beta chain sequence, with context. The germline CDR1 and CDR2 sequences are KGHSH and LQKENI. Germline trimming cut 8 bases from V and 8 bases from J; bases unmatched to any gene: 9. The CDR3 runs 13 residues. The investigators amplified TCR beta CDR3 regions from RNA transcripts. The HTBI primer set served for first-round RT-PCR of the TCR CDR3. TCRdb processed the multiplex PCR reads anew with MiXCR; each CDR3 protein has one entry. The data contain 400,000 to 450,000 distinct CDR3 sequences, about 15% of them singletons. The data stem from a study of T cells in Graves' hyperthyroidism and ophthalmopathy.

This chain links TRBV18 with TRBJ1-2, with 9 bases matching TRBD1. The clonotype was recovered from a man aged 18-30 years with Graves' ophthalmopathy. Material for sequencing was blood. Written as DNA, the CDR3 is TGTGCCAGCACCCCGGGACAGGGCGAGGGCTACACCTTC. Its translation: CASTPGQGEGYTF.